The clone carrying this T cell receptor beta chain was seen more than once but under ten times. The source of the sample is a study of T-cell reconstitution after alpha-beta-depleted transplantation in children. The V gene's germline CDR1 is SQVTM and CDR2 ANQGSEA. V lost 4 bases, J lost 0 bases, and 9 bases lay in between. This CDR3 has 13 residues. Library preparation (for TCRbeta) was performed with unique molecular identifiers. Via MiXCR, TCRdb re-called the PCR reads, giving one row per CDR3 protein. The sample carries under 150,000 distinct CDR3 sequences, approximately 8.7% recorded once. The chain couples TRBV29-1 to TRBJ2-5; maybe TRBD2 (6 bases). This TCR derives from a girl under three years old who had a stem cell transplant for combined immunodeficiency, so the T cells may come from the graft donor. The starting material was PBMCs, mostly from graft donor cells, obtained 180 days after TCRalphabeta/CD19-depleted stem cell transplant. CDR3 in DNA: TGCAGCGTTGGGGGACTTTACCAAGAGACCCAGTACTTC. It yields the protein CSVGGLYQETQYF.